A selection of T cell receptor beta chains follows, all from one sample in a study of T-cell memory formation after mild COVID-19. TCRdb called the 5' RACE reads again in MiXCR, with one record for every CDR3 protein. The data contain some 210,000 distinct CDR3 sequences, over 9.5% of them singletons. The sample consisted of PBMCs or a T cell subset sorted from them (not recorded which). The receptor set was obtained from a man aged 18 to 30 who had mild COVID-19 (a few samples of this study predate the infection). Cell type and time point are not known. Each CDR3 is given with its conserved first and last residue. The D gene is left open where the match is weak. Not every row has a clone size; where given, it reads once, few, many or a size class.

j_call,d_call,clone_size,v_call,cdr3_aa,cdr3_nt
TRBJ1-1,-,-,TRBV7-7,CASSIDRYTEAFF,TGTGCCAGCAGCATCGACCGATACACTGAAGCTTTCTTT
TRBJ2-3,TRBD2,-,TRBV18,CASSLSGLAGYTSTDTQYF,TGTGCCAGCTCATTATCGGGACTAGCGGGTTATACTAGCACAGATACGCAGTATTTT
TRBJ2-3,-,few,TRBV11-2,CASRAVGPSTDTQYF,TGTGCCAGCAGGGCGGTGGGGCCCAGCACAGATACGCAGTATTTT
TRBJ1-5,-,-,TRBV30,CAWSGQRIQPQHF,TGTGCCTGGAGCGGACAAAGGATTCAGCCCCAGCATTTT
TRBJ2-5,TRBD2,-,TRBV6-2/TRBV6-3,CARVGAGGYGETQYF,TGTGCCAGAGTCGGAGCGGGGGGGTACGGAGAGACCCAGTACTTC
TRBJ2-4,TRBD2,few,TRBV4-1,CASSPRTSGGAGKNIQYF,TGCGCCAGCAGCCCTAGGACTAGCGGGGGGGCTGGCAAAAACATTCAGTACTTC
TRBJ2-2,-,-,TRBV7-7,CASSGTGNTGELFF,TGTGCTAGCAGCGGGACAGGGAACACCGGGGAGCTGTTTTTT
TRBJ2-3,TRBD2,few,TRBV5-1,CASSLATSGSTDTQYF,TGCGCCAGCAGCTTGGCAACTAGCGGGAGCACAGATACGCAGTATTTT
TRBJ1-5,-,few,TRBV28,CASSRGWNQPQHF,TGTGCCAGCTCGAGGGGCTGGAATCAGCCCCAGCATTTT
TRBJ2-3,-,-,TRBV3-1,CASSQFTDTQYF,TGTGCCAGCAGCCAATTCACAGATACGCAGTATTTT
TRBJ1-1,-,many,TRBV4-1,CASSQDLTEAFF,TGCGCCAGCAGCCAAGACCTCACTGAAGCTTTCTTT
TRBJ1-5,-,-,TRBV27,CASSRGFSNQPQHF,TGTGCCAGTTCGAGGGGCTTTAGCAATCAGCCCCAGCATTTT
TRBJ1-6,TRBD1,-,TRBV7-2,CASSARQGAVSPLHF,TGTGCCAGCAGCGCAAGACAGGGGGCGGTTTCACCCCTCCACTTT
TRBJ1-1,TRBD1,-,TRBV18,CASSPRDRGEAFF,TGTGCCAGCTCACCCCGGGACAGGGGAGAAGCTTTCTTT
TRBJ2-7,-,many,TRBV6-5,CASSYNRVFKDEQYF,TGTGCCAGCAGTTACAATAGGGTTTTTAAGGACGAGCAGTACTTC
TRBJ1-1,TRBD1,-,TRBV12-3/TRBV12-4,CASSWAGGTEAFF,TGTGCCAGCAGTTGGGCAGGGGGCACTGAAGCTTTCTTT
TRBJ2-4,TRBD1,-,TRBV4-2,CASRRTGSKNIQYF,TGTGCCAGCAGACGGACAGGTTCCAAAAACATTCAGTACTTC
TRBJ1-6,TRBD1,few,TRBV4-1,CASSQIGTAISPLHF,TGCGCCAGCAGCCAGATCGGGACAGCGATTTCACCCCTCCACTTT
TRBJ2-1,TRBD1,few,TRBV24-1,CATSEPRWTGYEQFF,TGTGCCACCAGTGAACCTCGCTGGACAGGGTATGAGCAGTTCTTC
TRBJ2-5,TRBD1,-,TRBV3-1,CASSQGDRGWETQYF,TGTGCCAGCAGCCAGGGGGACAGGGGATGGGAGACCCAGTACTTC
TRBJ1-6,TRBD1,few,TRBV6-1,CASERGQGAYNSPLHF,TGTGCCAGCGAGAGAGGACAGGGGGCCTATAATTCACCCCTCCACTTT
TRBJ1-1,-,once,TRBV4-1,CASSQDPLNTEAFF,TGCGCCAGCAGCCAAGACCCCCTGAACACTGAAGCTTTCTTT
TRBJ1-1,TRBD1,few,TRBV7-9,CASSLATGAPMNTEAFF,TGTGCCAGCAGCTTAGCCACAGGGGCGCCTATGAACACTGAAGCTTTCTTT
TRBJ2-5,-,many,TRBV7-2,CASSLDAGSQYF,TGTGCCAGCAGCTTAGACGCGGGGTCGCAGTACTTC
TRBJ1-1,-,-,TRBV7-9,CASSLAPAGWAFF,TGTGCCAGCAGCTTAGCTCCAGCGGGCTGGGCTTTCTTT
TRBJ2-7,-,few,TRBV2,CASKLNDGYEQYF,TGTGCCAGCAAGCTAAACGACGGTTACGAGCAGTACTTC
TRBJ1-2,-,-,TRBV3-1,CASTSVVTGGRGYTF,TGTGCCAGCACCTCAGTGGTGACGGGGGGGCGAGGCTACACCTTC
TRBJ1-6,-,-,TRBV20-1,CSARRDTGGSPLHF,TGCAGTGCTAGGCGGGACACGGGAGGTTCACCCCTCCACTTT
TRBJ1-1,TRBD1,few,TRBV20-1,CRSDRENTEAFF,TGCAGGTCCGACAGGGAGAACACTGAAGCTTTCTTT
TRBJ1-1,-,few,TRBV7-2,CASSLTEGTEAFF,TGTGCCAGCAGCTTAACCGAGGGAACTGAAGCTTTCTTT
TRBJ2-7,-,-,TRBV5-1,CASSLGRVHEQYF,TGCGCCAGCAGCTTGGGCAGGGTACACGAGCAGTACTTC
TRBJ2-3,TRBD2,-,TRBV10-3,CAISGGPGSGGPDTQYF,TGTGCCATCAGTGGGGGGCCGGGGAGCGGGGGACCAGATACGCAGTATTTT
TRBJ2-2,TRBD1,-,TRBV5-1,CASSLVGQGNTGELFF,TGCGCCAGCAGCTTGGTTGGACAGGGGAACACCGGGGAGCTGTTTTTT
TRBJ1-4,TRBD1,-,TRBV7-9,CASSPHRGPNEKLFF,TGTGCCAGCAGCCCCCACAGGGGACCTAATGAAAAACTGTTTTTT
TRBJ2-1,-,few,TRBV7-9,CASSIDYNEQFF,TGTGCCAGCAGCATTGACTACAATGAGCAGTTCTTC
TRBJ2-5,-,few,TRBV6-2/TRBV6-3,CASRRYQETQYF,TGTGCCAGCAGACGGTACCAAGAGACCCAGTACTTC
TRBJ1-5,TRBD1,-,TRBV29-1,CSVRTGRDQPQHF,TGCAGCGTTAGGACAGGGAGGGATCAGCCCCAGCATTTT
TRBJ2-5,-,many,TRBV11-3,CASSLDLAKQETQYF,TGTGCCAGCAGCTTAGATCTCGCTAAGCAAGAGACCCAGTACTTC
TRBJ2-1,-,-,TRBV19,CASSMRWPALAFF,TGTGCCAGTAGTATGAGATGGCCAGCCCTAGCGTTCTTC
TRBJ1-5,TRBD1,few,TRBV7-2,CASSLEGTGRRPQHF,TGTGCCAGCAGCTTAGAAGGGACAGGGCGTCGGCCCCAGCATTTT
TRBJ2-2,TRBD1,-,TRBV4-1,CASSPQGALNTGELFF,TGCGCCAGCAGCCCTCAGGGGGCCTTGAACACCGGGGAGCTGTTTTTT
TRBJ2-4,-,few,TRBV5-1,CASSPVGGDIQYF,TGCGCCAGCAGCCCGGTGGGGGGCGACATTCAGTACTTC
TRBJ1-1,-,few,TRBV5-6,CASSLVRVTVNTEAFF,TGTGCCAGCAGCTTGGTTAGGGTGACGGTGAACACTGAAGCTTTCTTT
TRBJ1-1,-,-,TRBV12-3/TRBV12-4,CASSWYPSSGEAFF,TGTGCCAGCAGTTGGTACCCCTCGTCGGGCGAAGCTTTCTTT
TRBJ2-2,TRBD2,-,TRBV5-1,CASSQEGLAMNTGELFF,TGCGCCAGCAGCCAAGAGGGACTAGCGATGAACACCGGGGAGCTGTTTTTT
TRBJ2-5,-,-,TRBV7-9,CASSLSLGGGETQYF,TGTGCCAGCAGCTTATCCCTCGGGGGCGGGGAGACCCAGTACTTC
TRBJ1-5,-,-,TRBV2,CATRPSSNQPQHF,TGTGCCACCCGACCGAGTAGCAATCAGCCCCAGCATTTT
TRBJ2-7,-,-,TRBV19,CASSISLTYEQYF,TGTGCCAGTAGTATCTCCCTGACCTACGAGCAGTACTTC
TRBJ2-2,-,many,TRBV5-1,CASSKELNTGELFF,TGCGCCAGCAGCAAGGAGCTGAACACCGGGGAGCTGTTTTTT
TRBJ2-3,-,-,TRBV4-2,CASSRMTDTQYF,TGTGCCAGCAGCCGAATGACTGATACGCAGTATTTT
TRBJ1-1,-,-,TRBV7-3,CASSLMGSDTEAFF,TGTGCCAGCAGCTTAATGGGGAGCGACACTGAAGCTTTCTTT